The clone carrying this TCR beta chain has a count of ten or more. Its antigen is currently unknown. This sample was included in a study of CD8 T cells in ankylosing spondylitis. J gave up 6 bases and V 10 bases, and 10 bases lay outside the gene matches. CDR1 is KGHDR and CDR2 is SFDVKD in the germline V gene. CDR3 length: 14 residues. General observations from the study: The study identified a TCR beta motif of about eight highly homologous variants that appeared characteristic of ankylosing spondylitis blood.

TCRdb reanalysed the 5' RACE reads using MiXCR and keeps one entry per CDR3 protein. The sample lists 500,000 or so distinct CDR3 sequences, about 5.2% occurring once. This receptor was taken from a male donor with ankylosing spondylitis. The chain employs TRBV24-1 and TRBJ2-1; 8 positions match TRBD1. Input material: blood, either unsorted or a sorted T cell fraction (not recorded which). In DNA form, the CDR3 reads TGTGCCACGAAGGGTCCAGGGGGCCGCAATGAGCAGTTCTTC. Encoded protein: CATKGPGGRNEQFF.